This is a list of T cell receptor beta chains from one sample in a study of cytomegalovirus exposure and HLA in healthy donors. Method: immunoSEQ multiplex PCR; TCRdb's copy keeps in-frame clones and lacks some. The sample yields over 95,000 clones, around 82% seen once. The sample comprised PBMCs. The receptors derive from a man in his forties or fifties in good health and CMV-seronegative. CDR3s include the opening cysteine and the closing phenylalanine or tryptophan. A D gene is named only where the DNA matches it firmly. Where a row states a size, it is once, few, many or the class of an expanded clone; other rows omit it.

d_gene	abundance	v_gene	j_gene	CDR3aa	CDR3nt
NA	NA	TRBV19	TRBJ1-5	CASNGDHQPQHF	TGTGCCAGTAACGGAGATCATCAGCCCCAGCATTTT
TRBD1	once	TRBV2	TRBJ1-1	CASRKTGQGTTEAFF	TGTGCCAGCAGAAAAACGGGACAGGGGACTACTGAAGCTTTCTTT
TRBD2	few	TRBV5-4	TRBJ2-2	CASSLSGRVTGELFF	TGTGCCAGCAGCTTAAGCGGGAGAGTCACCGGGGAGCTGTTTTTT
NA	NA	TRBV18	TRBJ2-5	CASSPPVGGRQTQYF	TGTGCCAGCTCACCCCCGGTGGGGGGGCGTCAGACCCAGTACTTC
TRBD1	NA	TRBV4-1	TRBJ1-2	CASSTSPGTANYGYTF	TGCGCCAGCAGCACCAGCCCCGGGACAGCAAACTATGGCTACACCTTC
NA	NA	TRBV27	TRBJ2-7	CASSLWAQATREQYF	TGTGCCAGCAGTTTATGGGCACAGGCTACACGGGAGCAGTACTTC
TRBD1	NA	TRBV7-8	TRBJ2-2	CASSSPGQANTGELFF	TGTGCCAGCAGCTCTCCGGGACAGGCGAACACCGGGGAGCTGTTTTTT
NA	NA	TRBV7-8	TRBJ1-2	CASSPLSGYTF	TGTGCCAGCAGCCCCTTATCCGGCTACACCTTC
TRBD1	NA	TRBV2	TRBJ1-6	CASRQGASSYNSPLHF	TGTGCCAGCAGGCAGGGGGCTAGCTCCTATAATTCACCCCTCCACTTT
NA	NA	TRBV5-5	TRBJ1-5	CASSLVGGNQPQHF	TGTGCCAGCAGCTTGGTGGGAGGGAATCAGCCCCAGCATTTT
NA	NA	TRBV7-9	TRBJ1-2	CASSFSVPDYYTF	TGTGCCAGCAGCTTTTCAGTCCCTGACTACTACACCTTC
TRBD2	once	TRBV2	TRBJ2-2	CASSGLAGGYSTGELFF	TGTGCCAGCAGTGGGCTAGCGGGCGGATACTCCACCGGGGAGCTGTTTTTT
TRBD2	NA	TRBV7-6	TRBJ2-2	CASSFTSGISTGELFF	TGTGCCAGCAGCTTTACTAGCGGGATCAGCACCGGGGAGCTGTTTTTT
TRBD2	NA	TRBV19	TRBJ2-1	CASSIDGGGEQFF	TGTGCCAGTAGTATAGACGGGGGGGGTGAGCAGTTCTTC
NA	NA	TRBV9	TRBJ1-1	CASSVGGDLNTEAFF	TGTGCCAGCAGCGTAGGAGGGGACTTAAACACTGAAGCTTTCTTT
TRBD2	NA	TRBV30	TRBJ2-7	CASSILGLAGPEQYF	TGTGCCTCGAGTATTCTTGGACTAGCGGGGCCCGAGCAGTACTTC
TRBD1	NA	TRBV5-1	TRBJ1-6	CASRQTTGGSYNSPLHF	TGCGCCAGCAGACAAACGACAGGGGGCTCCTATAATTCACCCCTCCACTTT
TRBD2	NA	TRBV30	TRBJ2-3	CAWKRRLAGLDTQYF	TGTGCCTGGAAACGACGTCTAGCGGGACTAGATACGCAGTATTTT
NA	NA	TRBV6-6	TRBJ2-2	CASSYGAANTGELFF	TGTGCCAGCAGTTACGGGGCAGCGAACACCGGGGAGCTGTTTTTT
TRBD2	NA	TRBV30	TRBJ2-2	CAWSDWLEGLAGPGELFF	TGTGCCTGGAGTGATTGGTTAGAAGGACTAGCAGGTCCCGGGGAGCTGTTTTTT
NA	NA	TRBV30	TRBJ1-4	CAWSVKAGANEKLFF	TGTGCCTGGAGTGTCAAGGCAGGGGCGAATGAAAAACTGTTTTTT
NA	NA	TRBV7-9	TRBJ2-1	CASSLSGGTSSYNEQFF	TGTGCCAGCAGCTTATCCGGCGGTACGAGCTCCTACAATGAGCAGTTCTTC
TRBD2	few	TRBV7-2	TRBJ2-5	CASSLVGGGEETQYF	TGTGCCAGCAGCTTAGTTGGCGGGGGGGAAGAGACCCAGTACTTC
TRBD1	few	TRBV18	TRBJ1-5	CASSPLQGADQPQHF	TGTGCCAGCTCACCACTCCAGGGGGCAGATCAGCCCCAGCATTTT
TRBD2	NA	TRBV5-4	TRBJ2-3	CASSLGLAGGTSTDTQYF	TGTGCCAGCAGCTTGGGACTAGCGGGGGGCACTAGCACAGATACGCAGTATTTT
NA	NA	TRBV6-6	TRBJ2-3	CASKYSVSTDTQYF	TGTGCCAGCAAGTATTCGGTTAGCACAGATACGCAGTATTTT
NA	NA	TRBV15	TRBJ1-6	CATSSRQGSSYNSPLHF	TGTGCCACCAGCAGCCGGCAGGGTAGCTCCTATAATTCACCCCTCCACTTT
TRBD2	NA	TRBV5-4	TRBJ2-7	CASSLGGRARSHEQYF	TGTGCCAGCAGCTTGGGAGGGAGGGCCCGGTCCCACGAGCAGTACTTC
TRBD1	NA	TRBV5-1	TRBJ2-2	CASSFRGTGELFF	TGCGCCAGCAGCTTCAGGGGGACCGGGGAGCTGTTTTTT
NA	NA	TRBV7-8	TRBJ2-3	CASSLVSGISADTQYF	TGTGCCAGCAGCTTAGTTTCCGGGATTAGCGCAGATACGCAGTATTTT
TRBD2	few	TRBV5-4	TRBJ2-7	CASSLGLAGGQRSYEQYF	TGTGCCAGCAGCTTGGGTCTAGCGGGGGGCCAGAGGTCGTACGAGCAGTACTTC
TRBD1	NA	TRBV25-1	TRBJ2-2	CASSEWGQIRTGELFF	TGTGCCAGCAGTGAATGGGGACAGATTAGGACCGGGGAGCTGTTTTTT
NA	NA	TRBV13	TRBJ1-2	CASSLRTEGLNYGYTF	TGTGCCAGCAGCCTCAGGACAGAAGGACTTAACTATGGCTACACCTTC
TRBD1	NA	TRBV5-4	TRBJ1-1	CASSTDRATEAFF	TGTGCCAGCAGCACGGACAGGGCCACTGAAGCTTTCTTT
NA	NA	TRBV18	TRBJ1-6	CASSPKTADNSPLHF	TGTGCCAGCTCACCAAAAACAGCCGATAATTCACCCCTCCACTTT
NA	once	TRBV27	TRBJ1-2	CASSRIGMAENYGYTF	TGTGCCAGCAGTCGAATAGGTATGGCGGAGAACTATGGCTACACCTTC
TRBD1	NA	TRBV6-5	TRBJ1-4	CASSYRQGREKLFF	TGTGCCAGCAGTTATAGACAGGGGAGGGAAAAACTGTTTTTT
NA	NA	TRBV20-1	TRBJ1-1	CSARDNIEAFF	TGCAGTGCTAGAGATAATATTGAAGCTTTCTTT
TRBD2	NA	TRBV10-2	TRBJ2-4	CASSEGGLASKNIQYF	TGCGCCAGCAGTGAGGGTGGACTAGCGTCCAAAAACATTCAGTACTTC
NA	once	TRBV28	TRBJ2-5	CASSSGHTTETQYF	TGTGCCAGCAGTTCGGGACACACAACAGAGACCCAGTACTTC
TRBD1	NA	TRBV6-6	TRBJ2-6	CASIRGGGSGANVLTF	TGTGCCAGCATCCGAGGGGGCGGGTCTGGGGCCAACGTCCTGACTTTC
TRBD2	NA	TRBV7-9	TRBJ2-5	CASSLGISGGVLETQYF	TGTGCCAGCAGCTTAGGGATCAGCGGGGGGGTCCTAGAGACCCAGTACTTC
NA	once	TRBV10-3	TRBJ2-3	CAISDLPGTQYF	TGTGCCATCAGTGATCTCCCAGGTACGCAGTATTTT
NA	NA	TRBV6-1	TRBJ1-5	CASSGSPGRRGNQPQHF	TGTGCCAGCAGTGGGAGCCCGGGACGGAGGGGCAATCAGCCCCAGCATTTT
TRBD1	NA	TRBV9	TRBJ2-6	CASSAQGAGANVLTF	TGTGCCAGCAGCGCACAGGGGGCTGGGGCCAACGTCCTGACTTTC